This record concerns one T cell receptor beta chain sequence. Its target is unknown. This sample was taken from a study of OX40 agonist ivuxolimab in advanced cancers. Study-wide context: Partial responses were seen in three patients, one with hepatocellular carcinoma and two with cutaneous melanoma.

Using immunoSEQ multiplex PCR, the repertoire was profiled, and TCRdb retains in-frame clones only, with some absent. Among roughly 62,000 clones listed, 85% were seen once. Prior autoimmune disease or systemic immunosuppression barred patients. Study-wide results and limits: Expanded clones were, on average, more numerous in CD8+ T cells than in CD4+. Partly responding patients at 0.1-3.0 mg/kg showed some of the smallest clonal expansion.

V lost 2 bases and J 5 bases, leaving 9 bases between the germline ends. The germline CDR1 and CDR2 sequences are SEHNR and FQNEAQ (reference sequence). The CDR3 runs to 13 residues. This clonotype was sampled from an adult with an advanced solid tumor such as melanoma, head and neck, liver or kidney cancer. The genes are TRBV7-9 and TRBJ2-5; possibly TRBD2 for D (6 bases). This specimen consisted of CD4+ or CD8+ T cells sorted from blood, obtained in a trial of the OX40 agonist ivuxolimab. CDR3 in amino acids: CASSLSGTETQYF. CDR3 DNA: TGTGCCAGCAGCTTATCGGGGACTGAGACCCAGTACTTC.